Following are 10 T cell receptor beta chains from one sample sequenced in a study of control samples from healthy donors and cancer patients (dated by TCRdb to 2020 to 2022). Library preparation used the immunoSEQ multiplex PCR assay. TCRdb's version of the immuneACCESS table is confined to in-frame rearrangements and falls short of the full clone set. An unresolved V gene accounts for under half of the shortfall where checked; the remainder is of unknown origin. Across this sample there are 170,000 or so clones, with 85% to 95% seen only once. 1.1% to 1.5% of the sample lies in the top ten. Sequenced material: blood. These receptor sequences come from a woman aged 18-29 years in good health.

This clone occurred once. The DNA for the CDR3 is TGTGCCAGCTCACCAACGAATTCCTACGAGCAGTACTTC. It codes for CASSPTNSYEQYF. V usage is TRBV18 and J usage is TRBJ2-7; D uncertain. This CDR3 comprises 13 residues. V was clipped by 2 bases and J by 1 base, with 6 bases between them. CDR1 and CDR2 (germline): KGHSH, LQKENI.

The genes are TRBV7-3 and TRBJ2-1; no clear D gene. CDR3 length: 13 amino acids. Trimming cost V 10 bases and J 5 bases, with 15 bases left between them. Per germline, CDR1 SGHTA and CDR2 FQGTGA. In nucleotides, the CDR3 is TGTGCCACCGCGGTAGGGCACAACAATGAGCAGTTCTTC. This codes for CATAVGHNNEQFF.

The V gene is TRBV27, the J gene TRBJ1-5; D call uncertain. V lost 2 bases, J lost 10 bases, and 15 bases lay in between. The CDR3 consists of 14 residues. Germline CDR1 reads MNHEY; CDR2 reads SMNVEV (reference sequence). The CDR3 region is CASSLGAAQNPQHF. The CDR3 DNA follows: TGTGCCAGCAGTTTAGGTGCAGCCCAGAATCCCCAGCATTTT.

CDR3 in amino acids: CASSPSCYEQYF. CDR3 in DNA: TGTGCCAGCAGCCCCAGTTGCTACGAGCAGTACTTC. The chain has TRBV7-3 and TRBJ2-7; D is unclear. In germline, CDR1 is SGHTA, CDR2 FQGTGA. This CDR3 is 12 amino acids long. The V end was cut by 5 bases, the J end by 3 bases, with 8 bases between.

The rearrangement joins TRBV5-1 to TRBJ2-2; 7 bases map to TRBD1. Germline V gene data show CDR1 as SGHRS and CDR2 as YFSETQ. Trimming cost V 5 bases and J 1 base; bases outside gene matches: 8. The CDR3 totals 16 residues. The CDR3 reads CASSLLWTGNTGELFF. As DNA, the CDR3 is TGCGCCAGCAGTCTTTTGTGGACAGGGAACACCGGGGAGCTGTTTTTT.

This chain connects TRBV7-2 to TRBJ1-1, with 10 bases aligning to TRBD1. V lost 1 base to trimming and J lost 5 bases; unmatched junction nucleotides: 1. Germline V CDR1 and CDR2: SGHTA, FQGNSA. The CDR3 is made up of 14 amino acids. CDR3 nucleotides: TGTGCCAGCAGCTTAGTGGGACAGGGGACTGAAGCTTTCTTT. Translated, it gives CASSLVGQGTEAFF.

This clone was seen a single time. The V and J genes are TRBV18 and TRBJ1-1, with D tentatively TRBD1 (6 bases). V lost 0 bases, J lost 0 bases, and 11 bases lay in between. This CDR3 contains 16 residues. CDR1 is KGHSH, CDR2 LQKENI, per germline. The CDR3 region has the DNA TGTGCCAGCTCACCACCTGCGCCAGGGGTGAACACTGAAGCTTTCTTT. Translating it yields CASSPPAPGVNTEAFF.

V is TRBV18 and J is TRBJ1-1; TRBD1 matches at 8 bases. V gave up 2 bases and J gave up 6 bases; unmatched junction bases: 5. The CDR3 runs to 14 residues. Germline CDR1 is KGHSH and CDR2 is LQKENI. CDR3: CASSPGRGLAEAFF. CDR3 nucleotide sequence: TGTGCCAGCTCACCAGGCAGGGGGCTTGCTGAAGCTTTCTTT. Based on the CDR3 plus reference TRBV18 and TRBJ1-1, the full variable domain is NAGVMQNPRHLVRRRGQEARLRCSPMKGHSHVYWYRQLPEEGLKFMVYLQKENIIDESGMPKERFSAEFPKEGPSILRIQQVVRGDSAAYFCASSPGRGLAEAFFGQGTRLTVV.

V gene TRBV29-1 combines with J gene TRBJ2-1; 9 nucleotides align to TRBD1. V lost 5 bases to trimming and J lost 6 bases; unmatched junction nucleotides: 11. Germline assignment: CDR1 SQVTM and CDR2 ANQGSEA. The CDR3 runs to 15 residues. CDR3 sequence reads: CSVRRPGQGSNEQFF. The CDR3 coding sequence is TGCAGCGTTAGGAGACCGGGACAGGGATCCAATGAGCAGTTCTTC.

The rearrangement joins TRBV3-1 (or the pseudogene TRBV3-2) to TRBJ1-1; 9 bases are shared with TRBD1. The CDR3 has 15 amino acids. The germline CDR1 and CDR2 sequences are LGHDT and YNNKEL (reference sequence). The junction had 8 bases not matched to a gene; V was cut back by 4 bases and J by 5 bases. CDR3 amino acids: CASSRTGGALTEAFF. The CDR3 nucleotides are TGTGCCAGCAGCCGTACAGGGGGCGCGTTGACTGAAGCTTTCTTT.